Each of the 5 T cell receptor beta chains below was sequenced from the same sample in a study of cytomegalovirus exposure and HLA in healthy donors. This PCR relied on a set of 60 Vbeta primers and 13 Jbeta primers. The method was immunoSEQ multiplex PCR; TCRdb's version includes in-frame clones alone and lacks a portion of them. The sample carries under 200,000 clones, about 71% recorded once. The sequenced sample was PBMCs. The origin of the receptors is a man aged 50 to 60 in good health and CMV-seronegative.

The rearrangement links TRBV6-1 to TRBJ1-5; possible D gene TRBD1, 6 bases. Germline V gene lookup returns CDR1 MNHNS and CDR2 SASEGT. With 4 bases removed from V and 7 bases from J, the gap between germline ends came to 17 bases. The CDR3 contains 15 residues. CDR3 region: CASSALHRAGQPQHF. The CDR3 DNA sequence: TGTGCCAGCAGTGCCCTTCACAGGGCCGGCCAGCCCCAGCATTTT.

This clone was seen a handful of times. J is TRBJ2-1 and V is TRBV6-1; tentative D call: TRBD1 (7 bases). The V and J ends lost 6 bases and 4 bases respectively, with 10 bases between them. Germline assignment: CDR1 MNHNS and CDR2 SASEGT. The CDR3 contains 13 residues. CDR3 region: CASSRGEYNEQFF. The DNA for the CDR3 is TGTGCCAGCAGCAGGGGGGAGTACAATGAGCAGTTCTTC.

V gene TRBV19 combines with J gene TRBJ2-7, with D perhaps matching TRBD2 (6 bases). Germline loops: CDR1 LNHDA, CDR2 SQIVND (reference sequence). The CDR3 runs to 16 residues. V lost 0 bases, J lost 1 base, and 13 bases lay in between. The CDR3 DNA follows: TGTGCCAGTAGTATAGACCCGGGACTCCCATCCTACGAGCAGTACTTC. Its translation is CASSIDPGLPSYEQYF.

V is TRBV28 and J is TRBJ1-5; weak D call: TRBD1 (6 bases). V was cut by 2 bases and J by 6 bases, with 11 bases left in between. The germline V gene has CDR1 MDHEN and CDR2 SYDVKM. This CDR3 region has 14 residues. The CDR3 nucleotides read TGTGCCAGCAGTTTAAATAGGGGGTTTCAGCCCCAGCATTTT. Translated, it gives CASSLNRGFQPQHF.

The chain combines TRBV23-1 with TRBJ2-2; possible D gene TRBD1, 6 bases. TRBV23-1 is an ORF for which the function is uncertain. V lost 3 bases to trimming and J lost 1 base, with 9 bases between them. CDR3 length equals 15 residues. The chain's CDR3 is CASSHPDRNTGELFF. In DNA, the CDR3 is TGCGCCAGCAGTCACCCGGACAGGAACACCGGGGAGCTGTTTTTT.